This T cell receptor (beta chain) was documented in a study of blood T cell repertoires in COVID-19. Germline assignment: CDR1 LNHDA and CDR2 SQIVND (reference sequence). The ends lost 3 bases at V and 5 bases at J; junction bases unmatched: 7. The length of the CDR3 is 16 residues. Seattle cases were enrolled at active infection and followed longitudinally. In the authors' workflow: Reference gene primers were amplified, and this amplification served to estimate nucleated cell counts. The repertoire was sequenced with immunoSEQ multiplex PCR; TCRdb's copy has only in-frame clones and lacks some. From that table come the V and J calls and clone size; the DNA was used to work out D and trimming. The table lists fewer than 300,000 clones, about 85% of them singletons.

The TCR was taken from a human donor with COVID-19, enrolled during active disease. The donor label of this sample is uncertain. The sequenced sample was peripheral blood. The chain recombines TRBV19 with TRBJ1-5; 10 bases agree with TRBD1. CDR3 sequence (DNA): TGTGCCAGTAGTATGGGGACAGGGGCCTCAGATCAGCCCCAGCATTTT. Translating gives CASSMGTGASDQPQHF. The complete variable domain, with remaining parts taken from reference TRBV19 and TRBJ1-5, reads DGGITQSPKYLFRKEGQNVTLSCEQNLNHDAMYWYRQDPGQGLRLIYYSQIVNDFQKGDIAEGYSVSREKKESFPLTVTSAQKNPTAFYLCASSMGTGASDQPQHFGDGTRLSIL.